A single T cell receptor beta chain is shown here with its context. Its antigen is not identified. Included in the TCR beta cDNA libraries were unique molecular identifiers. Once roughly 0.9 to 10 million T cells were used, hundreds of thousands of cDNA molecules resulted. MiXCR, run by TCRdb on the PCR reads, gives a single entry per CDR3 protein. In the table there are around 700,000 distinct CDR3 sequences, more than 50% of which are singletons. V lost 2 bases and J lost 5; bases outside the gene matches: 8. This CDR3 region has 15 residues. The sample originates from a study of post-analysis software for immune sequencing data. Looking at the study overall: Recorded subtypes: relapsing-remitting, secondary progressive, progressive-relapsing; some patients unannotated. Study-level findings and limits: TRBV segments more frequent in patients than in controls numbered roughly 5 and included TRBV5-6, TRBV5-1 and TRBV20-1. Batch-matched samples strongly co-clustered by F measure. Patients with multiple sclerosis recorded significantly lower normalized Chao1 diversity than controls, the study found.

The receptor was isolated from a girl aged 2 to 10 with multiple sclerosis. Material: blood. The rearrangement joins TRBV12-3 or TRBV12-4 to TRBJ2-5, with 7 bases matching TRBD2. The CDR3 nucleotides read TGTGCCAGCAGTTTAACGGGAACCGGGGGGGAGACCCAGTACTTC. It codes for CASSLTGTGGETQYF.